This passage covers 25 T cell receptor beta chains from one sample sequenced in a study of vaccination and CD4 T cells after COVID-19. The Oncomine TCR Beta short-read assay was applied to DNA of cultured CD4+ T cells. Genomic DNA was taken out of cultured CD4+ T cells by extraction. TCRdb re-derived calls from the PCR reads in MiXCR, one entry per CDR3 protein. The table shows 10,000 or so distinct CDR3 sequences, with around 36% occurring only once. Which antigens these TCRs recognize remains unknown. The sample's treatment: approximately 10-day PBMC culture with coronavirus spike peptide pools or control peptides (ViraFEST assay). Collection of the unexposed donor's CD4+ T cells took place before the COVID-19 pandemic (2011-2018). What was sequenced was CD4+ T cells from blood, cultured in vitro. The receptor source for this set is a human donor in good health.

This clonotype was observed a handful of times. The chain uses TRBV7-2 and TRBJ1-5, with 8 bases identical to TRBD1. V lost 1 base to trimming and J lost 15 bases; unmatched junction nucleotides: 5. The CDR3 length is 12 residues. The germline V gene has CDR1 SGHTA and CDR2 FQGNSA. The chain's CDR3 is CASSLGTGIVHF. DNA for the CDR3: TGTGCCAGCAGCTTAGGGACAGGGATAGTGCATTTT.

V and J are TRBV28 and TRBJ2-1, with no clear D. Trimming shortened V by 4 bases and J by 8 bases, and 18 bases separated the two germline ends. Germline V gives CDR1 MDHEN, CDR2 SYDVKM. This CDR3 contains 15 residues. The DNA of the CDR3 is TGTGCCAGCAGTTCCTACGCGTCCCAGGTGGATGAGCAGTTCTTC. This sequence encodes CASSSYASQVDEQFF.

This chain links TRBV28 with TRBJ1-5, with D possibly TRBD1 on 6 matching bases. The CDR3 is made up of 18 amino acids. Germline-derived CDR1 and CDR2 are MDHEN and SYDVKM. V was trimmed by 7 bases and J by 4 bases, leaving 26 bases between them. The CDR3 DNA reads TGTGCCAGCACCCGCCTTTCGTTCCGTACAGGGACAAATCAGCCCCAGCATTTT. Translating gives CASTRLSFRTGTNQPQHF.

Here the CDR3 DNA reads TGTGCCAGCTCCACAGGGGTTGATCAGCCCCAGCATTTT. This codes for CASSTGVDQPQHF. V is TRBV18 and J is TRBJ1-5, with TRBD1 matching over 7 bases. CDR1 KGHSH and CDR2 LQKENI come from the germline V gene. This CDR3 spans 13 amino acids. The J segment lost 5 bases and the V segment lost 6 bases, leaving 4 bases of the junction unmatched.

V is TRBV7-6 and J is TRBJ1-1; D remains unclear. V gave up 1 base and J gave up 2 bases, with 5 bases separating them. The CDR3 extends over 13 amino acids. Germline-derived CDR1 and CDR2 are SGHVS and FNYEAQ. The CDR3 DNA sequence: TGTGCCAGCAGCTTAGGAATAAACACTGAAGCTTTCTTT. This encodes CASSLGINTEAFF. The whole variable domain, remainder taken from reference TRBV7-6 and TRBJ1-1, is GAGVSQSPRYKVTKRGQDVALRCDPISGHVSLYWYRQALGQGPEFLTYFNYEAQQDKSGLPNDRFSAERPEGSISTLTIQRTEQRDSAMYRCASSLGINTEAFFGQGTRLTVV.

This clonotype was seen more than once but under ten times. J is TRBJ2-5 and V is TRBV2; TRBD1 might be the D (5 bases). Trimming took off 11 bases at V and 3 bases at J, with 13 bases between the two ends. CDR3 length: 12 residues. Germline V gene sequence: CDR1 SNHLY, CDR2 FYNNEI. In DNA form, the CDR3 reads TGTGCCGGGGCGGACAATGAAGAGACCCAGTACTTC. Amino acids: CAGADNEETQYF. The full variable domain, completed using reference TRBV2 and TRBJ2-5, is EPEVTQTPSHQVTQMGQEVILRCVPISNHLYFYWYRQILGQKVEFLVSFYNNEISEKSEIFDDQFSVERPDGSNFTLKIRSTKLEDSAMYFCAGADNEETQYFGPGTRLLVL.

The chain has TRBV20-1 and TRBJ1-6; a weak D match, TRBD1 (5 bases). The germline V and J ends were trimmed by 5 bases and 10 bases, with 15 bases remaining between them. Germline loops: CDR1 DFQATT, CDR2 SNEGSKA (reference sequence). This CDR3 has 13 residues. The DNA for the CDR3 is TGCAGTGCTCGGGACCGTTCAAGCTCACCCCTCCACTTT. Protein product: CSARDRSSSPLHF.

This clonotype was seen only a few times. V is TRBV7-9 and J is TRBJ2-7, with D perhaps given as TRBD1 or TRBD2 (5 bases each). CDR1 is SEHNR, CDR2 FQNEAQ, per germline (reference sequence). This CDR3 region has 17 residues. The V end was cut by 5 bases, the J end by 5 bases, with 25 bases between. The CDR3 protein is CASSELRPGTKPNEQYF. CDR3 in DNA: TGTGCCAGCAGCGAACTTAGACCCGGGACCAAGCCCAACGAGCAGTACTTC.

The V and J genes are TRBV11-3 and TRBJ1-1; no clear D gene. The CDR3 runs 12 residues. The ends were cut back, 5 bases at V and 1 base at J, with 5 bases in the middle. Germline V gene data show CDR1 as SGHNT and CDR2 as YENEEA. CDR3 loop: CASSTTNTEAFF. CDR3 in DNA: TGTGCCAGCAGCACGACGAACACTGAAGCTTTCTTT.

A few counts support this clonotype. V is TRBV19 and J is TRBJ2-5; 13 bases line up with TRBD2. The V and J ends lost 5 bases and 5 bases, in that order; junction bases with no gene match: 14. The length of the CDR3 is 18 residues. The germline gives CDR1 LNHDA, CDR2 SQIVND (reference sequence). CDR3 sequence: CASSRTSGRSLGWETQYF. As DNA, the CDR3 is TGTGCCAGTAGTCGGACTAGCGGGAGATCCTTGGGGTGGGAGACCCAGTACTTC.

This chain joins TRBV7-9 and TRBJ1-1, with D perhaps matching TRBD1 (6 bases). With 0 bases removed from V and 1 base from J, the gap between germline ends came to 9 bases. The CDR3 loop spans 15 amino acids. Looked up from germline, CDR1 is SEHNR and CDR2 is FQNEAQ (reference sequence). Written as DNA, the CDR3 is TGTGCCAGCAGCTTAGCGGGACATTGGAACACTGAAGCTTTCTTT. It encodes CASSLAGHWNTEAFF.

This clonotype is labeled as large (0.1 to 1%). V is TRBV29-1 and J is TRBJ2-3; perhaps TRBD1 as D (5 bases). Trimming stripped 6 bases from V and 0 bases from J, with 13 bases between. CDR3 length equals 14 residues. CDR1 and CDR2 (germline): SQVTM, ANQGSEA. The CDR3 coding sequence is TGCAGCGTCGGACAAGGGGCTAGCACAGATACGCAGTATTTT. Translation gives CSVGQGASTDTQYF.

This CDR3 reads CASSLPFNEQFF. The CDR3 bases are TGTGCCAGCAGCCTTCCCTTCAATGAGCAGTTCTTC. This chain connects TRBV7-2 to TRBJ2-1; D unclear. The CDR3 covers 12 residues. In germline, CDR1 is SGHTA, CDR2 FQGNSA. V was shortened by 5 bases and J by 6 bases, with 8 bases between the two germline ends.

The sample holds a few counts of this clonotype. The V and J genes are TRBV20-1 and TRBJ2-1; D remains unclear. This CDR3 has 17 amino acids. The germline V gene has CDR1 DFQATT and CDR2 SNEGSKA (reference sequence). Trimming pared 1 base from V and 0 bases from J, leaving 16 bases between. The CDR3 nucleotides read TGCAGTGCTAGAGTTCCTCCTGGCGGAAGCTCCTACAATGAGCAGTTCTTC. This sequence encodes CSARVPPGGSSYNEQFF.

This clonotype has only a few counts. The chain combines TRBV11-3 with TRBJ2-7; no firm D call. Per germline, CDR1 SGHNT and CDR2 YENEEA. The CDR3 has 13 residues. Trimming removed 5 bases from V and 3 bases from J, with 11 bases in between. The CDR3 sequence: CASSGRGNYEQYF. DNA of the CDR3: TGTGCCAGCAGCGGGCGTGGGAACTACGAGCAGTACTTC. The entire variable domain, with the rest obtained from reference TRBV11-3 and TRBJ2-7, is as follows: EAGVVQSPRYKIIEKKQPVAFWCNPISGHNTLYWYLQNLGQGPELLIRYENEEAVDDSQLPKDRFSAERLKGVDSTLKIQPAELGDSAVYLCASSGRGNYEQYFGPGTRLTVT.

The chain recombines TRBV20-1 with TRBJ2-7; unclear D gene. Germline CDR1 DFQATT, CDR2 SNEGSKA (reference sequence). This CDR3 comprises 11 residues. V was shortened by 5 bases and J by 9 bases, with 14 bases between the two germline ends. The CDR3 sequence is CSAQASGGQYF. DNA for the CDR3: TGCAGTGCTCAGGCCTCTGGCGGGCAGTACTTC.

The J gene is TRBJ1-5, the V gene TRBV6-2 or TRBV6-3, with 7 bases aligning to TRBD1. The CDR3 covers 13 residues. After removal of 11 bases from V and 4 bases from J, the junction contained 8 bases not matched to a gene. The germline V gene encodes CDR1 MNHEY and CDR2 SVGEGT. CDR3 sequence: CAGTTGHNQPQHF. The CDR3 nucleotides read TGTGCCGGTACGACAGGGCATAATCAGCCCCAGCATTTT.

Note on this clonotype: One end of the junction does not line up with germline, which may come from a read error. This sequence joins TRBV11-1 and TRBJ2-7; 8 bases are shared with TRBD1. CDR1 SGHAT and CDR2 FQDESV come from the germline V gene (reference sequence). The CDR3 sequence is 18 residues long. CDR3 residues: CASSFAQRGQDLTYERYF. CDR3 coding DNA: TGTGCCAGCAGCTTTGCCCAACGGGGACAGGACCTCACCTACGAGCGGTACTTC.

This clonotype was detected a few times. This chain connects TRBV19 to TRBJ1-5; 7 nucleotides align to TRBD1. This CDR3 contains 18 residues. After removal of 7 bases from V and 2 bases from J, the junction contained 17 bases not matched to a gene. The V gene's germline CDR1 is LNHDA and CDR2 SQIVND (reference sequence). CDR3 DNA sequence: TGTGCCAGTACCGTGTCCGGGACAGTGATAGGAGGCAATCAGCCCCAGCATTTT. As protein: CASTVSGTVIGGNQPQHF.

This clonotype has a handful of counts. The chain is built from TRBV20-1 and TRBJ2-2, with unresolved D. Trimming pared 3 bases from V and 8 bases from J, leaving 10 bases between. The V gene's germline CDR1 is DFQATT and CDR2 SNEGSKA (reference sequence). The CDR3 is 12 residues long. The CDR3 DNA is TGCAGTGCTAGGTTCGAGGAAGGGGAGCTGTTTTTT. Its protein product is CSARFEEGELFF.

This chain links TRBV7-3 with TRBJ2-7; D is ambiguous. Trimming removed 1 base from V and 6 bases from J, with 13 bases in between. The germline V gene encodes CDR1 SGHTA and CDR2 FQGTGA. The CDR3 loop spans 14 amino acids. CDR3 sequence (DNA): TGTGCCAGCAGCTTAAGTAGGGCAGTCCGCGAGCAGTACTTC. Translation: CASSLSRAVREQYF.

CDR3: CASSGTWGRNEQYF. CDR3 DNA: TGTGCCAGCAGCGGGACGTGGGGGCGCAACGAGCAGTACTTC. This chain connects TRBV6-2 or TRBV6-3 to TRBJ2-7; a possible D gene is TRBD1 (6 bases). Germline CDR1 reads MNHEY; CDR2 reads SVGEGT. The CDR3 is 14 residues long. V lost 6 bases, J lost 5 bases, and 17 bases lay in between.

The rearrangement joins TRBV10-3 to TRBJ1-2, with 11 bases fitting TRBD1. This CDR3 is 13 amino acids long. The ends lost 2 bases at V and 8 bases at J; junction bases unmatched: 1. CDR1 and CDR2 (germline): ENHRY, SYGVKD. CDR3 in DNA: TGTGCCATCAGTGAGGGACAGGGGGCAGGCTACACCTTC. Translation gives CAISEGQGAGYTF.

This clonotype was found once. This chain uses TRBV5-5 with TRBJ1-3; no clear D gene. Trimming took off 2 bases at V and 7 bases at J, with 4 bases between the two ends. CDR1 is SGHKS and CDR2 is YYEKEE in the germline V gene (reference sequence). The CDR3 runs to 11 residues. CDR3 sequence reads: CASSFGNTIYF. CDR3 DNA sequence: TGTGCCAGCAGCTTCGGGAACACCATATATTTT. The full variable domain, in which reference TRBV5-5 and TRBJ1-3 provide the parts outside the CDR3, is DAGVTQSPTHLIKTRGQQVTLRCSPISGHKSVSWYQQVLGQGPQFIFQYYEKEERGRGNFPDRFSARQFPNYSSELNVNALLLGDSALYLCASSFGNTIYFGEGSWLTVV.

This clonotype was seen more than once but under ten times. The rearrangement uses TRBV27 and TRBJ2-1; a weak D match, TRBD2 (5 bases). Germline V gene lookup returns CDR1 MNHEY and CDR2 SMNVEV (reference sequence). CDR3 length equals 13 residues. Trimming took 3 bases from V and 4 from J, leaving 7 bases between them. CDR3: CASSFSGYNEQFF. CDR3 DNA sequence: TGTGCCAGCAGTTTTTCGGGGTACAATGAGCAGTTCTTC.